Below, 5 T cell receptor beta chains from the same sample are listed, as sequenced in a study of T-cell memory formation after mild COVID-19. TCRdb reanalysed the 5' RACE reads using MiXCR and keeps one entry per CDR3 protein. The repertoire includes 35,000 to 45,000 distinct CDR3 sequences, roughly 7.2% of them detected once, and about 1.4% sits in the top ten. Sequenced material: PBMCs or a T cell subset sorted from them (not recorded which). These TCRs come from a man between 18 and 29 years old who had mild COVID-19 (a few samples of this study predate the infection). Cell type and time point are not known.

This clonotype was found a few times. This chain uses TRBV6-1 with TRBJ2-1, with D possibly TRBD1 on 6 matching bases. Germline-derived CDR1 and CDR2 are MNHNS and SASEGT. CDR3 length equals 13 residues. Trimming left V 8 bases short and J 9 bases short, with 17 bases between. The CDR3 DNA reads as TGTGCCAGCCAGGGGCTACTTTTGGGTGAGCAGTTCTTC. Translation: CASQGLLLGEQFF.

This clonotype was recorded at least ten times. The chain links TRBV7-9 to TRBJ2-4; D perhaps matches TRBD1 (6 bases). Trimming left V 3 bases short and J 6 bases short, with 12 bases between. The CDR3 consists of 14 residues. In germline, CDR1 is SEHNR, CDR2 FQNEAQ (reference sequence). In nucleotides, the CDR3 is TGTGCCAGCAGCTTTCAGGGGTCTCCAAACATTCAGTACTTC. It yields the protein CASSFQGSPNIQYF. Complete variable domain (other parts from reference TRBV7-9 and TRBJ2-4): DTGVSQNPRHKITKRGQNVTFRCDPISEHNRLYWYRQTLGQGPEFLTYFQNEAQLEKSRLLSDRFSAERPKGSFSTLEIQRTEQGDSAMYLCASSFQGSPNIQYFGAGTRLSVL.

Notes on this clonotype: A read error may be the cause here, since a much bigger clone is one base away. The V call is TRBV11-2, the J call TRBJ2-7; the match to TRBD1 covers 7 bases. The CDR3 is 13 amino acids. Losses at the gene ends were 6 bases for V and 2 bases for J; bases not matched to a gene: 4. CDR1 and CDR2 (germline): SGHAT, FQNNGV. As DNA, the CDR3 is TGTGCCAGCAGTCAGGGGGACCCCTACGAGCAGTACTTC. It encodes CASSQGDPYEQYF.

This clonotype was detected many times. The chain recombines TRBV7-6 with TRBJ2-7; no firm D call. The length of the CDR3 is 13 residues. Germline loops: CDR1 SGHVS, CDR2 FNYEAQ. Trimming removed 8 bases at V and 0 bases at J, with 11 bases between. The CDR3 region has the DNA TGTGCCAGCGGAACTCTAAGCTCCTACGAGCAGTACTTC. Amino acid sequence: CASGTLSSYEQYF.

This chain uses TRBV14 with TRBJ2-1, with D maybe TRBD1 (6 bases). The CDR3 covers 12 residues. V was cut by 3 bases and J by 14 bases, with 14 bases left in between. Germline lookup yields CDR1 SGHDN and CDR2 FVKESK. CDR3 in amino acids: CASSHGTGSKFF. The CDR3 region has the DNA TGTGCCAGCAGCCACGGAACAGGGTCCAAGTTCTTC.